This T cell receptor (beta chain) stems from a study of T cells in localized non-small cell lung cancer. Points from the study as a whole: Maximal T cell clonality occurred in uninvolved adjacent lung, with tumor ranking below it. Only one tumor region went through sequencing, so heterogeneity may still be there.

Remarks on this clone: Its antigen is not known.

Method: immunoSEQ multiplex PCR; TCRdb's copy keeps in-frame clones and lacks some. The sample consists of around 19,000 clones, 91% of them appearing once. Germline trimming cut 4 bases from V and 9 bases from J; bases unmatched to any gene: 6. CDR1 is LNHDA, CDR2 SQIVND, per germline (reference sequence). The CDR3 length is 13 residues. The material was peripheral blood, obtained before any cancer treatment. The sequence was obtained from a woman aged 35 to 70 with stage I lung adenocarcinoma. The chain combines TRBV19 with TRBJ1-1; 9 nucleotides match TRBD1. CDR3 DNA: TGTGCCAGTAGTAGGGACAGGGCGGGAAAAGCTTTCTTT. Protein sequence: CASSRDRAGKAFF.